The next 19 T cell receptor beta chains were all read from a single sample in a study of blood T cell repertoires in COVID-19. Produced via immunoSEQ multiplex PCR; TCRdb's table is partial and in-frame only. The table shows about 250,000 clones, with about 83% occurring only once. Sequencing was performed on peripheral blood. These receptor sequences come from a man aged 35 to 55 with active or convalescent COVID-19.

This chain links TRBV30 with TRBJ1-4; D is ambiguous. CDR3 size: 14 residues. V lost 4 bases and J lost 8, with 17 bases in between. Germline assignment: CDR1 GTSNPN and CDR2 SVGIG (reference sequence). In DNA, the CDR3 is TGTGCCTGGAAACGGGAGCCGGAGTGGGAAAAACTGTTTTTT. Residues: CAWKREPEWEKLFF.

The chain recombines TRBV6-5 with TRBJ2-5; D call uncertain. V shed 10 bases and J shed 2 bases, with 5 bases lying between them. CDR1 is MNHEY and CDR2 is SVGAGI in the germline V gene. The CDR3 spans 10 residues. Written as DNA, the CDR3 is TGTGCCATTCAGCAAGAGACCCAGTACTTC. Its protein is CAIQQETQYF.

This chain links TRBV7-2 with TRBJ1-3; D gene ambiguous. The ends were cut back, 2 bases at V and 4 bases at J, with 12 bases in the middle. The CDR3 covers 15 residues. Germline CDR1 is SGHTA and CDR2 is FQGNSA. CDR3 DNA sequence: TGTGCCAGCAGCTTAAGTCTACGCACCGGAAACACCATATATTTT. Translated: CASSLSLRTGNTIYF.

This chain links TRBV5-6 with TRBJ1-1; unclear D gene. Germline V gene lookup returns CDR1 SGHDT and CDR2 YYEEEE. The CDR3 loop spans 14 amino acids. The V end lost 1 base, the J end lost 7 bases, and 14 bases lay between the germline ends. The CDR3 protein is CASSLQGLGSEAFF. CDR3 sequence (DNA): TGTGCCAGCAGCTTGCAAGGGTTGGGGAGTGAAGCTTTCTTT.

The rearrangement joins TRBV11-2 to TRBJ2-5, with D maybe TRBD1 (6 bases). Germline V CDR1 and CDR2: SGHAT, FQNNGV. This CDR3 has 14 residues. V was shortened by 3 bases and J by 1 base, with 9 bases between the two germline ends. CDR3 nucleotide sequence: TGTGCCAGCAGCTTTGGACAGAGCCAAGAGACCCAGTACTTC. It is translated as CASSFGQSQETQYF.

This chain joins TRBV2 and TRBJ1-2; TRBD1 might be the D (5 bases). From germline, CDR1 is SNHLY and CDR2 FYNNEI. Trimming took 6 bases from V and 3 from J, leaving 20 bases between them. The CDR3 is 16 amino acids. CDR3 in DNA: TGTGCCAGCAGCGCTCGACAGAACCCAAGCCACTATGGCTACACCTTC. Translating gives CASSARQNPSHYGYTF.

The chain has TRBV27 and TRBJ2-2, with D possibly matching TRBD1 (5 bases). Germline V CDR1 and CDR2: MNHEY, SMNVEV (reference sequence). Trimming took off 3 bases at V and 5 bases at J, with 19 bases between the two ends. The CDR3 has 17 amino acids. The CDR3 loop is CASSFDLRQGRTGELFF. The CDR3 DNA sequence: TGTGCCAGCAGTTTCGATCTTCGCCAGGGTAGGACCGGGGAGCTGTTTTTT.

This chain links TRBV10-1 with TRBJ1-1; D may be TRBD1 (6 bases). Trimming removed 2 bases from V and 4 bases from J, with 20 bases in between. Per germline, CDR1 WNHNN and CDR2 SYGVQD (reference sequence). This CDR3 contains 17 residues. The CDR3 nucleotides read TGCGCCAGCAGTGAGGGTGGAGCAGGGGCTTCGGCCACTGAAGCTTTCTTT. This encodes CASSEGGAGASATEAFF.

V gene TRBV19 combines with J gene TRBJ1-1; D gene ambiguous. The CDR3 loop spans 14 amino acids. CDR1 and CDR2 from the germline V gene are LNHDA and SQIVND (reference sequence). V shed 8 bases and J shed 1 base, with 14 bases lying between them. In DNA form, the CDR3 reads TGTGCCAGTGCCTCGTGGCTCCCGAACACTGAAGCTTTCTTT. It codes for CASASWLPNTEAFF.

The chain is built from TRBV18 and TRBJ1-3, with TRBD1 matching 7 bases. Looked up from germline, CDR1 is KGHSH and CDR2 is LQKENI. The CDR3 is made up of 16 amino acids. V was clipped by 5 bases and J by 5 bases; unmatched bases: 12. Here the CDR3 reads CASSFSTGSGRNTIYF. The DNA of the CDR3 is TGTGCCAGCTCATTCTCGACAGGGTCTGGGAGAAACACCATATATTTT.

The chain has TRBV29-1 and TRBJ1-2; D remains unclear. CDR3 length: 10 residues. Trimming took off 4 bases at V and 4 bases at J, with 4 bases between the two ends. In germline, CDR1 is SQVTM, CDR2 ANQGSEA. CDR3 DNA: TGCAGCGTTGTCGGCTATGGCTACACCTTC. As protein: CSVVGYGYTF.

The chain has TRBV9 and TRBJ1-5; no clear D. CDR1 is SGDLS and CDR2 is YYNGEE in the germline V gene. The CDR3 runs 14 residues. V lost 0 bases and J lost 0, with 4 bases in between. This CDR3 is CASSVEHSNQPQHF. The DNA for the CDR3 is TGTGCCAGCAGCGTAGAGCATAGCAATCAGCCCCAGCATTTT.

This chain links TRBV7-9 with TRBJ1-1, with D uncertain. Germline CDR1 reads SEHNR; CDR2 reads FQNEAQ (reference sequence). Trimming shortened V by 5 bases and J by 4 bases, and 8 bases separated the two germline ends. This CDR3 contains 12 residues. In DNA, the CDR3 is TGTGCCAGCAGCCTTGTGCGCACTGAAGCTTTCTTT. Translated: CASSLVRTEAFF.

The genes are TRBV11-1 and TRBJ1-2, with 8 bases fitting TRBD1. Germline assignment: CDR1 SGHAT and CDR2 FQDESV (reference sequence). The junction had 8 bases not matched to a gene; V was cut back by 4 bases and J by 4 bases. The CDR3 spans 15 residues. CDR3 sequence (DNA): TGTGCCAGCAGCTCCCCCGGACAGGGATTCTATGGCTACACCTTC. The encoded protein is CASSSPGQGFYGYTF.

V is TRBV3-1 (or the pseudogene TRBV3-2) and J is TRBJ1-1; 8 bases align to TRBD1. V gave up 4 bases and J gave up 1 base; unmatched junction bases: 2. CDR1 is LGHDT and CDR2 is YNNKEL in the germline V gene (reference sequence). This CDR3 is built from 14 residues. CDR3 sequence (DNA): TGTGCCAGCAGCCGGACAGGGACGAACACTGAAGCTTTCTTT. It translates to CASSRTGTNTEAFF.

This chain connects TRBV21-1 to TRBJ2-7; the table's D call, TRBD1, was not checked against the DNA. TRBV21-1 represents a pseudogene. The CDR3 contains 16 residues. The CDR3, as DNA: TGTGCCAGCAGCAACGAACAGGGGCCGCTTATCTACGAGCAGTACTTC. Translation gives CASSNEQGPLIYEQYF.

The CDR3: CASKGQGSNQPQHF. CDR3 bases: TGTGCCAGTAAAGGACAAGGCAGCAATCAGCCCCAGCATTTT. The chain recombines TRBV19 with TRBJ1-5; the D gene is possibly TRBD1 (5 bases). The CDR3 runs 14 residues. V was shortened by 7 bases and J by 1 base, with 11 bases between the two germline ends. The germline V gene encodes CDR1 LNHDA and CDR2 SQIVND (reference sequence).

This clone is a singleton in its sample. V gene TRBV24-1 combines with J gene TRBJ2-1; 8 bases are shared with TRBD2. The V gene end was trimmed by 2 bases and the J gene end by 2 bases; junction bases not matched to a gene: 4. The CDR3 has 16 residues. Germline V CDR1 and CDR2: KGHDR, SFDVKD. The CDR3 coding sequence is TGTGCCACCAGTGATTCAATAGCGGGAACCTACAATGAGCAGTTCTTC. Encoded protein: CATSDSIAGTYNEQFF.

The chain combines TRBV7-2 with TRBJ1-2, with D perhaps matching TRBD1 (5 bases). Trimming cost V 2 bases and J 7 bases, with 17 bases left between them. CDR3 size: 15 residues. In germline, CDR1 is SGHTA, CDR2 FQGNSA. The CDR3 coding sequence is TGTGCCAGCAGCTTACATTCCTTGGGGGGTAGTGGCTACACCTTC. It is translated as CASSLHSLGGSGYTF.